This TCR beta chain was captured in a study of blood T cell repertoires in COVID-19. In the original workflow: Cell counts per sample came from amplifying reference gene primers. This table comes from immunoSEQ multiplex PCR, and its TCRdb copy is limited to in-frame clones, with some not included. From that table come the V and J calls and clone size; the DNA was used to work out D and trimming. The top ten clones hold roughly 2.1% of a sample with hundreds of thousands of clones, around 85% of them seen once. This CDR3 is 16 amino acids long. This sequence originates from a woman in her 30s who had recovered from COVID-19. The J gene is TRBJ1-1, the V gene TRBV12-2. TRBV12-2 is an annotated pseudogene. Sequenced sample: peripheral blood. The DNA for the CDR3 is TGTGCAAGTCGCTTCTCGGGGTCGTCGATGAACACTGAAGCTTTCTTT. Translation: CASRFSGSSMNTEAFF.